One sample yielded the 15 T cell receptor beta chains listed below, sequenced in a study of blood T cell repertoires in COVID-19 (TCRdb year 2020). Library prep was done by the immunoSEQ multiplex PCR assay. Drawn from immuneACCESS, this table holds only the in-frame rearrangements with V and J called that TCRdb kept. Clones are partly lost; checked studies trace under half to an unresolved V gene and leave the rest unexplained. This sample holds around 160,000 clones; approximately 88% were observed only once. More than 1% of the sample is in the top ten clones. Sequencing input: PBMCs or T cells enriched from blood (not recorded which). The receptors derive from a woman aged 25 to 39 with acute COVID-19.

The chain couples TRBV7-2 to TRBJ1-5, with D possibly TRBD1 on 6 matching bases. V was clipped by 4 bases and J by 6 bases, with 19 bases between them. The length of the CDR3 is 16 residues. From germline, CDR1 is SGHTA and CDR2 FQGNSA. In DNA form, the CDR3 reads TGTGCCAGCAGCTCAGGGCCAGGGGCCTTTTCTCAGCCCCAGCATTTT. Translation gives CASSSGPGAFSQPQHF.

The CDR3 DNA sequence: TGTGCCAGCAGTTTAACGGCAGGTTTTTACACAGATACGCAGTATTTT. This translates into CASSLTAGFYTDTQYF. The chain recombines TRBV28 with TRBJ2-3; D gene unclear. The CDR3 totals 16 residues. The germline CDR1 and CDR2 sequences are MDHEN and SYDVKM. V lost 2 bases, J lost 2 bases, and 14 bases lay in between.

This clone is a singleton in its sample. V is TRBV2 and J is TRBJ2-7; unclear D gene. The CDR3 contains 13 residues. Trimming took 2 bases from V and 2 from J, leaving 7 bases between them. Germline loops: CDR1 SNHLY, CDR2 FYNNEI. The CDR3 loop reads CASSEYPAYEQYF. The CDR3 DNA follows: TGTGCCAGCAGTGAATATCCGGCCTACGAGCAGTACTTC.

This clone was observed once. The chain has TRBV28 and TRBJ2-6; D is perhaps TRBD1 (6 bases). The germline CDR1 and CDR2 sequences are MDHEN and SYDVKM. CDR3 length: 15 residues. The V and J ends lost 3 bases and 2 bases respectively, with 8 bases between them. The CDR3 loop is CASSFSGAGANVLTF. In DNA form, the CDR3 reads TGTGCCAGCAGTTTCTCAGGGGCTGGGGCCAACGTCCTGACTTTC.

This clone is a singleton in its sample. CDR3 sequence: CASSPYHPPFSDNEQFF. The CDR3 nucleotides read TGTGCCAGCAGTCCATACCACCCTCCATTCAGTGACAATGAGCAGTTCTTC. The V call is TRBV6-4, the J call TRBJ2-1; D call uncertain. CDR1 is MRHNA, CDR2 SNTAGT, per germline. This CDR3 spans 17 amino acids. The ends were cut back, 5 bases at V and 5 bases at J, with 22 bases in the middle.

The chain has TRBV5-5 and TRBJ2-3; D uncertain. Per the germline V gene, CDR1 is SGHKS and CDR2 is YYEKEE (reference sequence). V was pared by 0 bases and J by 2 bases, with 13 bases between. CDR3 length: 16 residues. DNA for the CDR3: TGTGCCAGCAGCTTGGCCCGCGGTTTTTACACAGATACGCAGTATTTT. Encoded protein: CASSLARGFYTDTQYF. The whole variable domain, remainder taken from reference TRBV5-5 and TRBJ2-3, is DAGVTQSPTHLIKTRGQQVTLRCSPISGHKSVSWYQQVLGQGPQFIFQYYEKEERGRGNFPDRFSARQFPNYSSELNVNALLLGDSALYLCASSLARGFYTDTQYFGPGTRLTVL.

The chain has TRBV3-1 (or the pseudogene TRBV3-2) and TRBJ1-1; possibly TRBD1 for D (5 bases). In germline, CDR1 is LGHDT, CDR2 YNNKEL (reference sequence). Trimming took off 0 bases at V and 4 bases at J, with 9 bases between the two ends. The CDR3 runs 14 residues. This CDR3 reads CASSQDYGGTEAFF. The CDR3 DNA is TGTGCCAGCAGCCAAGACTACGGGGGCACTGAAGCTTTCTTT.

The chain employs TRBV7-2 and TRBJ1-4; D gene unclear. Trimming pared 5 bases from V and 4 bases from J, leaving 14 bases between. This CDR3 comprises 15 residues. CDR1 is SGHTA and CDR2 is FQGNSA in the germline V gene. Written as DNA, the CDR3 is TGTGCCAGCAGCCCTGGAGGGCAGGATAATGAAAAACTGTTTTTT. This encodes CASSPGGQDNEKLFF.

The J gene is TRBJ1-3, the V gene TRBV28, with 9 bases fitting TRBD1. J gave up 6 bases and V 4 bases, and 10 bases lay outside the gene matches. The CDR3 is 16 amino acids. Germline values: CDR1 MDHEN, CDR2 SYDVKM. The CDR3 bases are TGTGCCAGCAGTTCCCCTACAGGGGGCACTGAAAACACCATATATTTT. Its protein is CASSSPTGGTENTIYF.

Concerning this clone: This sample includes further DNA sequences coding for the same CDR3. This rearrangement joins TRBV28 to TRBJ2-1, with TRBD2 matching over 7 bases. With V trimmed by 5 bases and J by 4 bases, 2 bases remained unmatched. There are 13 residues in the CDR3. Germline CDR1 reads MDHEN; CDR2 reads SYDVKM. CDR3 amino acids: CASSLAAYNEQFF. Written as DNA, the CDR3 is TGTGCCAGCAGTCTAGCGGCATACAATGAGCAGTTCTTC.

The chain has TRBV5-1 and TRBJ2-1, with D hard to call. Trimming removed 2 bases from V and 6 bases from J, with 15 bases in between. Germline-derived CDR1 and CDR2 are SGHRS and YFSETQ. The CDR3 length is 15 residues. This CDR3 reads CASSLLELGSNEQFF. In nucleotides, the CDR3 is TGCGCCAGCAGCTTACTTGAGCTAGGCAGCAATGAGCAGTTCTTC. Full variable domain (remainder filled in from reference TRBV5-1 and TRBJ2-1): KAGVTQTPRYLIKTRGQQVTLSCSPISGHRSVSWYQQTPGQGLQFLFEYFSETQRNKGNFPGRFSGRQFSNSRSEMNVSTLELGDSALYLCASSLLELGSNEQFFGPGTRLTVL.

This chain uses TRBV28 with TRBJ2-2; D might be TRBD1 (7 bases). This CDR3 region has 14 residues. Trimming left V 5 bases short and J 3 bases short, with 10 bases between. Looked up from germline, CDR1 is MDHEN and CDR2 is SYDVKM. As DNA, the CDR3 is TGTGCCAGCAGTCGGGGGACAGACACCGGGGAGCTGTTTTTT. This gives the protein CASSRGTDTGELFF.

Note on this clone: The germline gene is not matched at one end of the junction; a read error may be the cause. The chain's CDR3 is CSAEQGTTEAFF. The CDR3 DNA is TGCAGCGCTGAACAGGGGACCACTGAAGCTTTCTTT. This chain connects TRBV29-1 to TRBJ1-1; 7 bases line up with TRBD1. This CDR3 spans 12 amino acids. The germline gives CDR1 SQVTM, CDR2 ANQGSEA.

The chain is built from TRBV5-1 and TRBJ2-1; 9 nucleotides line up with TRBD2. V dropped 6 bases and J dropped 2; count of bases not matched to a gene: 18. This CDR3 comprises 19 residues. Per germline, CDR1 SGHRS and CDR2 YFSETQ. The CDR3 spells CASMPLGSLAGQTYNEQFF. DNA of the CDR3: TGCGCCAGCATGCCGTTAGGTTCGCTAGCGGGACAAACCTACAATGAGCAGTTCTTC.

CDR3 nucleotides: TGTGCCAGCAGCTCCCGGGGAGCGGGATCGCGCGAGCAGTACTTC. Translated, it gives CASSSRGAGSREQYF. This chain links TRBV6-2 or TRBV6-3 with TRBJ2-7, with 7 positions matching TRBD2. Per the germline V gene, CDR1 is MNHEY and CDR2 is SVGEGT. Trimming cost V 6 bases and J 6 bases; bases outside gene matches: 14. There are 15 residues in the CDR3.